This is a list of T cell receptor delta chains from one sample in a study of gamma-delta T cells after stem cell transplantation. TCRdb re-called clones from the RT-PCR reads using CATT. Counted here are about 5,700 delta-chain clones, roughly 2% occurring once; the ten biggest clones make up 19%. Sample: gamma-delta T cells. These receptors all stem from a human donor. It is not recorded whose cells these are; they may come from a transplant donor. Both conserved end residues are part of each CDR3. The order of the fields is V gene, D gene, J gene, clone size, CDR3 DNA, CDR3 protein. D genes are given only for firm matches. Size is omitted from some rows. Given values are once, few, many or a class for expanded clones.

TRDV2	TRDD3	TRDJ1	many	TGTGCCTGTGACCCGGTACTGGGGGATACGCGTAAACTCATCTTT	CACDPVLGDTRKLIF
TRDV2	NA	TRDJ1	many	TGTGCCTATGACAAGGTGGGGGGTCGCTTAAAAACCGATAAACTCATCTTT	CAYDKVGGRLKTDKLIF
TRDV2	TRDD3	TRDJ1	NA	TGTGCCTGTGACACTCTGGGGGATACTGCTCACACCGATAAACTCATCTTT	CACDTLGDTAHTDKLIF
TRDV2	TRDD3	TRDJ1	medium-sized	TGTGCCTGTGACATTCTGGGGGACCCGTACACCGATAAACTCATCTTT	CACDILGDPYTDKLIF
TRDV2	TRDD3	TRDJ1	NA	TGTGCCTGTGATCTACTGGGGGATACCCTCCTCACCGATAAACTCATCTTT	CACDLLGDTLLTDKLIF
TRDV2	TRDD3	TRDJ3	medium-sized	TGTGCCTGTGACAGCTCGGCTGGGGGCCCTAGCTCCTGGGACACCCGACAGATGTTTTTC	CACDSSAGGPSSWDTRQMFF
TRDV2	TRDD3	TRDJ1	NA	TGTGCCTGTGATAAAGTGACCGTACTGGGGGATATCACCGATAAACTCATCTTT	CACDKVTVLGDITDKLIF
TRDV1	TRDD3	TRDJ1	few	TGTGCTCTTGGGGAAATCCCCTTCCTACGGACCCGTTACTGGGGGATAAACACCGATAAACTCATCTTT	CALGEIPFLRTRYWGINTDKLIF
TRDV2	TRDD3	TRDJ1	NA	TGTGCCTGTGACCCACTTGTCCTGGGGGATACGCGAGAGGGGGCCGATAAACTCATCTTT	CACDPLVLGDTREGADKLIF
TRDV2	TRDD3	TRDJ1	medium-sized	TGTGCCTGTGACTCACTGGGGGAATACACCGATAAACTCATCTTT	CACDSLGEYTDKLIF
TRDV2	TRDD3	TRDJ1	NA	TGTGCCTGTGACGTACTGGGGGAACACTACCACACCGATAAACTCATCTTT	CACDVLGEHYHTDKLIF
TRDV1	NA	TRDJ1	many	TGTGCTCTTGGGGAGTCCACCGAACTCATCTTT	CALGESTELIF
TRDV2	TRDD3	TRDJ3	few	TGTGCCTGTGACCACATACTGGGGGATACGCGGGACACCCGACAGATGTTTTTC	CACDHILGDTRDTRQMFF
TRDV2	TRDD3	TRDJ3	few	TGTGCCTGTGACAGCGCTACTGGGGGATCTCGGAGCTCCTGGGACACCCGACAAATGTTTTTC	CACDSATGGSRSSWDTRQMFF
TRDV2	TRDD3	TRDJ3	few	TGTGCCTGTGACAGTACTGGGGGATACTCCTGGGACACCCGACAGATGTTTTTC	CACDSTGGYSWDTRQMFF
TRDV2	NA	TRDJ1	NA	TGTGCCTGTGACACCGTTCTGCGGGGGTTCCCCGACACCGATAAACTCATCTTT	CACDTVLRGFPDTDKLIF
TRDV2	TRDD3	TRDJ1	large	TGTGCCTGTGACACCGTTAAAGGATACGGGGGGACCGATAAACTCATCTTT	CACDTVKGYGGTDKLIF
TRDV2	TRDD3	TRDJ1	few	TGTGCCTGTGACGCTGTACTGGGGGATACGCGGCTAACCGATAAACTCATCTTT	CACDAVLGDTRLTDKLIF
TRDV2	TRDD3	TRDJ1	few	TGTGCCTGTGACCACATACTGGGGGATACGGAGTACACCGATAAACTCATCTTT	CACDHILGDTEYTDKLIF
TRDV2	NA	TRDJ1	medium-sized	TGTGCCTGTGACTCCGTTTCTACAGAAGGGGGACACACCGATAAACTCATCTTT	CACDSVSTEGGHTDKLIF
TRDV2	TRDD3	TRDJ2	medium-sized	TGTGCCTGTGACCAACTGGGGGATAGAGCTTTGACAGCACAACTCTTCTTT	CACDQLGDRALTAQLFF
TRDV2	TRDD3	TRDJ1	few	TGTGCCTGTGACCGACTGGGGGACCCACATACGGTCACCGATAAACTCATCTTT	CACDRLGDPHTVTDKLIF
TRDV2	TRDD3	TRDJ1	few	TGTGCCTGTGACACGGTGCTACTGGGGGATACGCTATCCAACACCGATAAACTCATCTTT	CACDTVLLGDTLSNTDKLIF
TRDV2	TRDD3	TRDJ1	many	TGTGCCTGTGACACCGCGGAGAATCTGGGGGATAGACCCTCGATCCAACTCATCTTT	CACDTAENLGDRPSIQLIF
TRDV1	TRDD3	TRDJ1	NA	TGTGCTCTTGGGGAATCGAACCTAAATACTGTACTGGGGGACACCGATAAACTCATCTTT	CALGESNLNTVLGDTDKLIF
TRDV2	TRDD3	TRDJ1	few	TGTGCCTGTGACACCGTTGCCCCCACTGGGGGATTCACGTCCGATAAACTCATCTTT	CACDTVAPTGGFTSDKLIF
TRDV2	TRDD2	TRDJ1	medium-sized	TGTGCCTGTGACACCTTCCTACGGCCTGGGTACACCGATAAACTCATCTTT	CACDTFLRPGYTDKLIF
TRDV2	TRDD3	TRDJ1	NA	TGTGCCTGTGACACCCTACTGGGGGATCGATACACCGATAAACTCATCTTT	CACDTLLGDRYTDKLIF
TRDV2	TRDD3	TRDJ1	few	TGTGCCTGTGACACCGTTCAACTGGGGGATACGTCCCACGGCGATAAACTCATCTTT	CACDTVQLGDTSHGDKLIF
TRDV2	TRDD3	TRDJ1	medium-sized	TGTGCCTGTGACATCCTCCTTCCTAGGGATATGGGGGATACGTCCACCGATAAACTCATCTTT	CACDILLPRDMGDTSTDKLIF
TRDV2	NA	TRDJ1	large	TGTGCCTGTGTCCTGGTGGGGTACACCGATAAACTCATCTTT	CACVLVGYTDKLIF
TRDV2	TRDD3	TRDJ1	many	TGTGCCTGTGACACCGTGCTGGGGGATACCCGAAAGTACACCGATAAACTCATCTTT	CACDTVLGDTRKYTDKLIF
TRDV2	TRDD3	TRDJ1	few	TGTGCCTGTGACACCGTCCTTCCCACTTTGGGGGATACGGCCGATAAACTCATCTTT	CACDTVLPTLGDTADKLIF
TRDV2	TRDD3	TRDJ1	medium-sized	TGTGCCTGTGACACCATTTCCCTGAAACTGGGGGATACGCACTCCCCGACCCACACCGATAAACTCATCTTT	CACDTISLKLGDTHSPTHTDKLIF
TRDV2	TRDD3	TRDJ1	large	TGTGCCTGTGACATGGCTGGGGGATCCGACACCGATAAACTCATCTTT	CACDMAGGSDTDKLIF
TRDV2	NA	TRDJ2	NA	TGTGCCTGCGACCAAGTACTGGGAGATGGGGGGACAGCACAACTCTTCTTT	CACDQVLGDGGTAQLFF
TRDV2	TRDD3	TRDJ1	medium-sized	TGTGCCTGTGACCCAGTAATGGAGGGACTGGGGCCCCACACCGATAAACTCATCTTT	CACDPVMEGLGPHTDKLIF
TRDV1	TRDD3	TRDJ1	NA	TGTGCCCTTGGGGAATTGGCCTATGGACTCAAACTGGGGGATTTCGGCACCGATAAACTCATCTTT	CALGELAYGLKLGDFGTDKLIF
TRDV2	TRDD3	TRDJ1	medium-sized	TGTGCCTGTGACGTACTGGGGAGAGACACCGATAAACTCATCTTT	CACDVLGRDTDKLIF
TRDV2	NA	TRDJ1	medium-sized	TGTGCCTGTGACTTACTTACTAACACCGATAAACTCATCTTT	CACDLLTNTDKLIF
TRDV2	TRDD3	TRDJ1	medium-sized	TGTGCCTGTGACCGCGTACTGGGGGCCATGTACACCGATAAACTCATCTTT	CACDRVLGAMYTDKLIF
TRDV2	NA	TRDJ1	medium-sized	TGTGCCCCGACCTGGGGCTTCCTTACGCCTTTCCATACTGGGGACCCACTGGGCGATAAACTCATCTTT	CAPTWGFLTPFHTGDPLGDKLIF
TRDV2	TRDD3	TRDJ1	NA	TGTGCCTGTGACTCACTGGGGGAAGATAAACTCATCTTT	CACDSLGEDKLIF
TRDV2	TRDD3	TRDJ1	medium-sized	TGTGCCTGTGACACCCTGAAATTCCCGTCACTGGGGGACACCGATAAACTCATCTTT	CACDTLKFPSLGDTDKLIF
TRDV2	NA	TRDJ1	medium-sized	TGTGCCTGTGACACGATCAGGAGGGCCGATAAACTCATCTTT	CACDTIRRADKLIF
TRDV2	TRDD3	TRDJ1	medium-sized	TGTGCCTGTGACAGGCTGGGGGATACGCCGGGCACCGATAAACTCATCTTT	CACDRLGDTPGTDKLIF
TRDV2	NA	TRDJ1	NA	TGTGCCTGTGACGCTGTGGGGGTGCTGACCGATAAACTCATCTTT	CACDAVGVLTDKLIF
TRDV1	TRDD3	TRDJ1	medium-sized	TGTGCTCTTGGCGATCTCCCACCACGCGATCCTGGGGGACGATACACCGATAAACTCATCTTT	CALGDLPPRDPGGRYTDKLIF
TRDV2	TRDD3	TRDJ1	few	TGTGCCTGTGACACCGTGGGGAGTACTGGGGGATACACCGATAAACTCATCTTT	CACDTVGSTGGYTDKLIF
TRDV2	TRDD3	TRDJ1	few	TGTGCCTGTGACAAACTGGGGGATGGCCACGATAAACTCATCTTT	CACDKLGDGHDKLIF
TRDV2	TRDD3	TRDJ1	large	TGTGCCTGTGACAAACTGGGGGACTCGACGGATACGGAACTCATCTTT	CACDKLGDSTDTELIF
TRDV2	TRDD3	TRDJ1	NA	TGTGCCTGTGACCAAGTACTGGGGGCTAAGTACACCGATAAACTCATCTTT	CACDQVLGAKYTDKLIF
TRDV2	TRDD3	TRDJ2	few	TGTGCCTGTGACTCGGCCCCCATCAGAGGGGGGATAAAGAACACGGCACAACTCTTCTTT	CACDSAPIRGGIKNTAQLFF
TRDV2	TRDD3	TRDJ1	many	TGTGCCTGTGACAGTCTGGGGGATACGAGCGATAAACTCATCTTT	CACDSLGDTSDKLIF
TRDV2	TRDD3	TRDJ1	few	TGTGCCTGTGACTTACTGGGGGATACAAGTTACACCGATAAACTCATCTTT	CACDLLGDTSYTDKLIF
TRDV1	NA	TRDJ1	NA	TGTGCTCTTGGGGAAGCCTTAGATCGCCTCTTCGGATCCACCGATAAACTCATCTTT	CALGEALDRLFGSTDKLIF
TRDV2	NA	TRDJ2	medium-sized	TGTGCCTGTGACACCGTGGGGGGTCCTGATCATTTGACAGCACAACTCTTCTTT	CACDTVGGPDHLTAQLFF
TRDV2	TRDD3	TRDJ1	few	TGTGCCTGTGACGCCGTGTCCCTTACGGGGGGATCCACCGATAAACTCATCTTT	CACDAVSLTGGSTDKLIF
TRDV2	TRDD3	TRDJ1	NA	TGTGCCTGTGACGCGCTCGATGCTGGGGGATTCTACACCGATAAACTCATCTTT	CACDALDAGGFYTDKLIF
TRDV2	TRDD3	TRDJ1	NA	TGTGCCTGTGATCCACTACTGGGGGAAGATAAACTCATCTTT	CACDPLLGEDKLIF